A selection of T cell receptor beta chains follows, all from one sample in a study of blood T cell repertoires in COVID-19. Method: immunoSEQ multiplex PCR; TCRdb's copy keeps in-frame clones and lacks some. This sample carries approximately 500,000 clones, roughly 89% of them seen once, and the ten largest clones take roughly 8.3%. The sample comprised peripheral blood. Receptor source: a woman aged 50 to 65 with COVID-19, enrolled during active disease. Each CDR3 is given with its conserved first and last residue. D genes are given only for firm matches. Expanded clones are given a class, and other clones once, few, many or no size at all.

.,TRBV5-1,few,TRBJ1-1,TGCGCCAGCAGCGCCAGGGAATCGGACACTGAAGCTTTCTTT,CASSARESDTEAFF
.,TRBV10-1,.,TRBJ1-4,TGCGCCAGCAGTGAAAAACCCCGACGGGCTAATGAAAAACTGTTTTTT,CASSEKPRRANEKLFF
.,TRBV6-1,.,TRBJ1-1,TGTGCCAGCAGTGAACGAAGGAGTAACACTGAAGCTTTCTTT,CASSERRSNTEAFF
.,TRBV28,.,TRBJ1-1,TGTGCCAGCAGTTCCCCACCTATGAACACTGAAGCTTTCTTT,CASSSPPMNTEAFF
TRBD1,TRBV6-4,.,TRBJ1-1,TGTGCCAGCAGCCGGACAGGGTTCACTGAAGCTTTCTTT,CASSRTGFTEAFF
TRBD1,TRBV2,.,TRBJ1-4,TGTGCCAGCAGCCCCGTCGGCGGGACAGGTAGTGAAAAACTGTTTTTT,CASSPVGGTGSEKLFF
TRBD2,TRBV24-1,.,TRBJ2-5,TGTGCCACCAGTGGGGGGGGGAGAAGCGCGGAGACCCAGTACTTC,CATSGGGRSAETQYF
.,TRBV6-5,.,TRBJ1-1,TGTGCCAGCACCGATCCAGGGGCTCTGACAGCTTTCTTT,CASTDPGALTAFF
TRBD1,TRBV7-6,.,TRBJ2-7,TGTGCCAGCAGCTTACAGGGACAGGGGGCGAGGGAGCAGTACTTC,CASSLQGQGAREQYF
.,TRBV28,.,TRBJ1-5,TGTGCCAGCAGTTTAGCCCGCAGGGTACGCAATCAGCCCCAGCATTTT,CASSLARRVRNQPQHF
TRBD2,TRBV6-4,.,TRBJ2-1,TGTGCCAGCACCCAAAGAGCTAGCGGGGGGAGGAATGAGCAGTTCTTC,CASTQRASGGRNEQFF
.,TRBV24-1,.,TRBJ2-1,TGTGCCACCAGTGATTTGTCGTCAGGGTGGTACAATGAGCAGTTCTTC,CATSDLSSGWYNEQFF
TRBD1,TRBV6-5,.,TRBJ1-1,TGTGCCAGCAAAGACAGGGGTAGAAGGAACACTGAAGCTTTCTTT,CASKDRGRRNTEAFF
.,TRBV5-1,.,TRBJ1-6,TGCGCCAGCAGCTTGGGCACGGGCCAGGGTTCACCCCTCCACTTT,CASSLGTGQGSPLHF
.,TRBV14,.,TRBJ2-7,TGTGCCAGCAGCCCTGCAAATCGGGGGTACCACGAGCAGTACTTC,CASSPANRGYHEQYF
TRBD2,TRBV9,.,TRBJ2-5,TGTGCCAGCAGCGTATTTAGCGGGGGGACAGAGACCCAGTACTTC,CASSVFSGGTETQYF
TRBD2,TRBV4-1,.,TRBJ2-3,TGCGCCAGCAGCCAGGAAAGCGGGGGGGCAGCACTGACGCAGTATTTT,CASSQESGGAALTQYF
.,TRBV28,.,TRBJ1-1,TGTGCCAGCAGTTTAGTGGTACGGGACATAAACACTGAAGCTTTCTTT,CASSLVVRDINTEAFF
TRBD1,TRBV10-3,.,TRBJ1-1,TGTGCCATCAGTGTTGGGCAGGGGGGCACTGAAGCTTTCTTT,CAISVGQGGTEAFF
TRBD1,TRBV5-1,.,TRBJ1-1,TGCGCCAGCAGCGGAGGGACAGCGAACACTGAAGCTTTCTTT,CASSGGTANTEAFF
.,TRBV24-1,.,TRBJ2-3,TGTGCCACCAGTGTTCCCTTAGGGAGTTCTAGCACAGATACGCAGTATTTT,CATSVPLGSSSTDTQYF
TRBD2,TRBV2,once,TRBJ2-1,TGTGCCAGCAGGGGACTAGCGGGGCACTACAATGAGCAGTTCTTC,CASRGLAGHYNEQFF
.,TRBV27,.,TRBJ1-2,TGTGCCAGCAGTTGGGGGCCACAGGTGAATGGCTACACCTTC,CASSWGPQVNGYTF
.,TRBV11-3,.,TRBJ2-7,TGTGCCAGCAGCTTTCCGGACAGCGCCGCCGAGCAGTACTTC,CASSFPDSAAEQYF
TRBD1,TRBV7-2,.,TRBJ1-2,TGTGCCAGCAGCTTAGCAAGGACCGGGACAGTGGATGGCTACACCTTC,CASSLARTGTVDGYTF
TRBD1,TRBV6-6,.,TRBJ1-4,TGTGCCAGCAATCGGTGGACAGGGATAGAATTAGGGACTAATGAAAAACTGTTTTTT,CASNRWTGIELGTNEKLFF
TRBD1,TRBV2,few,TRBJ1-1,TGTGCCAGCAGCGACAGGGGGCGCGGTGGCACTGAAGCTTTCTTT,CASSDRGRGGTEAFF
.,TRBV7-9,.,TRBJ1-1,TGTGCCAGCAGCTCCCAGGGTAAGACTGAAGCTTTCTTT,CASSSQGKTEAFF
TRBD1,TRBV19,.,TRBJ1-2,TGTGCCAGTAGCCTGACAGGGGACTATGGCTACACCTTC,CASSLTGDYGYTF
.,TRBV7-9,few,TRBJ1-2,TGTGCCAGCAGCTTATACGGGGGAAGTGGCTACACCTTC,CASSLYGGSGYTF
.,TRBV19,.,TRBJ2-6,TGTGCCAGTAGTATTGTCAGGGTGGGGGCCAACGTCCTGACTTTC,CASSIVRVGANVLTF
.,TRBV7-9,.,TRBJ1-4,TGTGCCAGCAGCTTCCAGAGCCAGGGGAATAATGAAAAACTGTTTTTT,CASSFQSQGNNEKLFF
.,TRBV6-1,.,TRBJ2-1,TGTGCCAGCAGTGAGACTACCGGTACCAATGAGCAGTTCTTC,CASSETTGTNEQFF
.,TRBV25-1,.,TRBJ1-6,TGTGCCAGCAGCGCCACAGGGAATTCACCCCTCCACTTT,CASSATGNSPLHF
.,TRBV6-6,.,TRBJ2-3,TGTGCCAGCAGTTATACTATACCCACAGATACGCAGTATTTT,CASSYTIPTDTQYF
TRBD2,TRBV3-1/TRBV3-2,.,TRBJ2-3,TGTGCCAGCAGCCAAGCGGCTAGCGGGGGCCTTACAGATACGCAGTATTTT,CASSQAASGGLTDTQYF
.,TRBV5-1,.,TRBJ2-1,TGCGCCACTACGGACAATCCTCCCAATGAGCAGTTCTTC,CATTDNPPNEQFF
TRBD1,TRBV2,.,TRBJ2-2,TGTGCCAGATGGACAGGGGAGGCCGGGGAGCTGTTTTTT,CARWTGEAGELFF
TRBD1,TRBV2,.,TRBJ2-2,TGTGCCAGCAGTGCGGACAGGGGGACCGGGGAGCTGTTTTTT,CASSADRGTGELFF
.,TRBV28,.,TRBJ1-4,TGTGCCAGCAGTTTAGGGGGGGCAACTAATGAAAAACTGTTTTTT,CASSLGGATNEKLFF
.,TRBV13,.,TRBJ1-2,TGTGCCAGCAGCTTAAGCCCCATGACCTGGACTGATTCGTATGGCTACACCTTC,CASSLSPMTWTDSYGYTF
TRBD2,TRBV11-2,.,TRBJ2-5,TGTGCCAGCAGGTTTCCCGGACTAGCCGAGACCCAGTACTTC,CASRFPGLAETQYF
.,TRBV2,.,TRBJ1-1,TGTGCCAGCCAAACCCCCGGGTACACTGAAGCTTTCTTT,CASQTPGYTEAFF
.,TRBV5-6,.,TRBJ2-1,TGTGCCAGCAGCTTCGGGCGGGGGCCCAATGAGCAGTTCTTC,CASSFGRGPNEQFF
.,TRBV2,few,TRBJ1-6,TGTGCCAGCCTGGGGACAAGCTCCTATAATTCACCCCTCCACTTT,CASLGTSSYNSPLHF
.,TRBV10-3,.,TRBJ1-5,TGTGCCATCAGTGAGTCGACAGGAGGCTTGGCTCAGCCCCAGCATTTT,CAISESTGGLAQPQHF